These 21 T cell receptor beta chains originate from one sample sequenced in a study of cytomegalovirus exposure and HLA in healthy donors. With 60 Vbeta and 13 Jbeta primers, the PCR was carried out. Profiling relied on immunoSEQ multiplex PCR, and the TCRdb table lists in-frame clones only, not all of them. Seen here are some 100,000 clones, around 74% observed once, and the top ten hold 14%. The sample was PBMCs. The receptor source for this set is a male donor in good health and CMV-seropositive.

DNA for the CDR3: TGCAGCGAGCGGGGGGTGGGGACAGATACGCAGTATTTT. The encoded protein is CSERGVGTDTQYF. The V call is TRBV29-1, the J call TRBJ2-3, with TRBD2 matching 9 bases. CDR1 SQVTM and CDR2 ANQGSEA come from the germline V gene. This CDR3 region has 13 residues. V lost 7 bases to trimming and J lost 3 bases; unmatched junction nucleotides: 5.

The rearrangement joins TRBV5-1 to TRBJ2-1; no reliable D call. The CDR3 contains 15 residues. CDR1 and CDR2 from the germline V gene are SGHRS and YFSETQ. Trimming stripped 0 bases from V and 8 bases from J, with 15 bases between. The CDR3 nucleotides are TGCGCCAGCAGCTTGGACGGAGCCGACGGCGATGAGCAGTTCTTC. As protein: CASSLDGADGDEQFF.

The DNA for the CDR3 is TGTGCCAGCAGCAATCGGCCGGGGGGACTCACTAGCACAGATACGCAGTATTTT. Translating gives CASSNRPGGLTSTDTQYF. This chain links TRBV21-1 with TRBJ2-3; TRBD2 reflects the table's D call only, with no check against the DNA. TRBV21-1 represents a pseudogene. The CDR3 has 18 residues.

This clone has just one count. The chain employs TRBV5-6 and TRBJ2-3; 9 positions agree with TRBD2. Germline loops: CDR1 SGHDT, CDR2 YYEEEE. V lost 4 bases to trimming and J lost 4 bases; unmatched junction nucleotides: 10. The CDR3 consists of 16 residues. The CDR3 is CASSLRTSVMSDTQYF. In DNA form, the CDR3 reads TGTGCCAGCAGCCTCCGGACTAGCGTGATGTCAGATACGCAGTATTTT. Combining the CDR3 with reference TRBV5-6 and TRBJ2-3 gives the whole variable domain DAGVTQSPTHLIKTRGQQVTLRCSPKSGHDTVSWYQQALGQGPQFIFQYYEEEERQRGNFPDRFSGHQFPNYSSELNVNALLLGDSALYLCASSLRTSVMSDTQYFGPGTRLTVL.

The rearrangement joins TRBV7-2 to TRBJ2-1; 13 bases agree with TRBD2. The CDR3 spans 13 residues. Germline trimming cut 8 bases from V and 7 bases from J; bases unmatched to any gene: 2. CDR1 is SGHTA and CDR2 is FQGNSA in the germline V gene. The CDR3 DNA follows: TGTGCCAGCGGGACTAGCGGGGATAATGAGCAGTTCTTC. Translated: CASGTSGDNEQFF.

The CDR3 DNA reads as TGTGCCAGCAGCTTCCAGGGGTCCAAAAACATTCAGTACTTC. It encodes CASSFQGSKNIQYF. The V gene is TRBV7-9, the J gene TRBJ2-4; TRBD1 might be the D (6 bases). The V end was cut by 3 bases, the J end by 2 bases, with 8 bases between. The CDR3 covers 14 residues. CDR1 and CDR2 (germline): SEHNR, FQNEAQ (reference sequence).

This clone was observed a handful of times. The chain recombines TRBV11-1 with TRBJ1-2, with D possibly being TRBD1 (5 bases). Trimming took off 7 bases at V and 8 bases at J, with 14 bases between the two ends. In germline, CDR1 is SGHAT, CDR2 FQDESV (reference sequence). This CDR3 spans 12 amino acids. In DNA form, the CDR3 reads TGTGCCAGCACCCGACCAGGGCGGGGCTACACCTTC. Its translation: CASTRPGRGYTF.

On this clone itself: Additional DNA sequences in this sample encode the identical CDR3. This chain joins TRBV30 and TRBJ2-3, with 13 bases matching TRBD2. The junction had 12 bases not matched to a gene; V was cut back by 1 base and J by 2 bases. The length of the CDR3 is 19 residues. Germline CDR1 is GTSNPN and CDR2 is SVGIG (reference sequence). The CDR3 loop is CAWSGTSGGSLRDTDTQYF. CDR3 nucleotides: TGTGCCTGGAGTGGGACTAGCGGGGGTTCCTTGAGGGACACAGATACGCAGTATTTT.

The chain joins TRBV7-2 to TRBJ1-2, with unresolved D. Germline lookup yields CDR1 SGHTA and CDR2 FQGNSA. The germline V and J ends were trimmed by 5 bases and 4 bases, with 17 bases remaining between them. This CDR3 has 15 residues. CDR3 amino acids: CASSPSTELGYGYTF. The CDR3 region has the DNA TGTGCCAGCAGCCCATCGACTGAATTGGGCTATGGCTACACCTTC.

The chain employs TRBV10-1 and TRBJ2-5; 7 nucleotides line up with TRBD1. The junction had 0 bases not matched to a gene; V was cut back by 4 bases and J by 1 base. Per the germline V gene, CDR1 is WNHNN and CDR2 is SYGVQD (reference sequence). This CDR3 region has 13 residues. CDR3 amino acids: CASSGDSQETQYF. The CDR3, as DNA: TGCGCCAGCAGTGGGGACAGCCAAGAGACCCAGTACTTC.

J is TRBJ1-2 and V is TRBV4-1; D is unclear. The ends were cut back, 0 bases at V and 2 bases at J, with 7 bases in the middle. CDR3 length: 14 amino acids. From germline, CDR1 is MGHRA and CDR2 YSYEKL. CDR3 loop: CASSQDDINYGYTF. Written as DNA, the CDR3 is TGCGCCAGCAGCCAAGATGACATAAACTATGGCTACACCTTC.

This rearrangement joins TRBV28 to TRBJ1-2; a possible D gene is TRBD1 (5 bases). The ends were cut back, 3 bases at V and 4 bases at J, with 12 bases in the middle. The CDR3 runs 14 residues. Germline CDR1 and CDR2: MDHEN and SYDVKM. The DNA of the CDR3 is TGTGCCAGCAGTTTGACCCAGGGCCTCTATGGCTACACCTTC. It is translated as CASSLTQGLYGYTF.

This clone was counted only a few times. This CDR3 reads CASSLGQEAGELFF. The DNA of the CDR3 is TGTGCCAGCAGCTTGGGACAGGAGGCCGGGGAGCTGTTTTTT. The rearrangement uses TRBV5-8 and TRBJ2-2; TRBD1 might be the D (6 bases). The CDR3 totals 14 residues. CDR1 is SGHTS, CDR2 YDEGEE, per germline. Between the trimmed V and J ends, which lost 0 bases and 6 bases, there was a span of 9 bases.

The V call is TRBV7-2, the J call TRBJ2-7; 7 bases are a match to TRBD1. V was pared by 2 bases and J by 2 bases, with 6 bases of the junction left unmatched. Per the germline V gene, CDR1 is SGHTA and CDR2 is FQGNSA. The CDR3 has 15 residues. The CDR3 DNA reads TGTGCCAGCAGCTTATGGGAACAGGGGACCTACGAGCAGTACTTC. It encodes CASSLWEQGTYEQYF. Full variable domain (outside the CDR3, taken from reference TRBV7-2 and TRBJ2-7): GAGVSQSPSNKVTEKGKDVELRCDPISGHTALYWYRQSLGQGLEFLIYFQGNSAPDKSGLPSDRFSAERTGGSVSTLTIQRTQQEDSAVYLCASSLWEQGTYEQYFGPGTRLTVT.

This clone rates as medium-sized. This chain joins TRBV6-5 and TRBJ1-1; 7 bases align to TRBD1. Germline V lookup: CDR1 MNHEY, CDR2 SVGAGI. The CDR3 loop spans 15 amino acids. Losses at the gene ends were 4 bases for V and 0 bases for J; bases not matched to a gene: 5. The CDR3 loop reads CASSSSGGMNTEAFF. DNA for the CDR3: TGTGCCAGCAGTTCCTCAGGGGGAATGAACACTGAAGCTTTCTTT.

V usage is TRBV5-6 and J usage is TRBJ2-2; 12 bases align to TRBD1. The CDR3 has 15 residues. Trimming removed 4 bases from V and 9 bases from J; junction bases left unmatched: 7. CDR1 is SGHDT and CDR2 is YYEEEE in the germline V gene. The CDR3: CASSVGTGGGRELFF. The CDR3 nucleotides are TGTGCCAGCAGCGTCGGGACAGGGGGCGGCCGGGAGCTGTTTTTT.

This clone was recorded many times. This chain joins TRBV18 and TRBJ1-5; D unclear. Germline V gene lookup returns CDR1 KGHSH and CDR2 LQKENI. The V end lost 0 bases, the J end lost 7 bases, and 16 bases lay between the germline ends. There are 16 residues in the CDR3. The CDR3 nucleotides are TGTGCCAGCTCACCACCAGGGTTCGGGGTTGGGCAGCCCCAGCATTTT. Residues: CASSPPGFGVGQPQHF.

The CDR3 nucleotides read TGTGCCAGCAGCGTGGGGACAGAGTCCTATGGCTACACCTTC. Translating it yields CASSVGTESYGYTF. The chain carries TRBV9 and TRBJ1-2, with 7 bases identical to TRBD1. V lost 2 bases, J lost 4 bases, and 5 bases stayed unmatched. There are 14 residues in the CDR3. CDR1 SGDLS and CDR2 YYNGEE come from the germline V gene.

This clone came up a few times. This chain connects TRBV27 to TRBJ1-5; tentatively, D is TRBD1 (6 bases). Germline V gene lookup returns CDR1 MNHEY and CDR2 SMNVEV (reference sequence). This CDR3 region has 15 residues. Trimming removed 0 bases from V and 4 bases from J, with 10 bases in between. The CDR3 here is CASSLSLDSNQPQHF. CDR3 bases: TGTGCCAGCAGTTTATCCCTGGACAGTAATCAGCCCCAGCATTTT.

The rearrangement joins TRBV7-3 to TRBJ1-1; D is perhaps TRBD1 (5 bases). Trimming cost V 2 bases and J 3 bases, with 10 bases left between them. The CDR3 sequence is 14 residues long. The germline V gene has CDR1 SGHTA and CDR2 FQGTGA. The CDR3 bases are TGTGCCAGCAGCTTATCGGCGGGGGACACTGAAGCTTTCTTT. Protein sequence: CASSLSAGDTEAFF.

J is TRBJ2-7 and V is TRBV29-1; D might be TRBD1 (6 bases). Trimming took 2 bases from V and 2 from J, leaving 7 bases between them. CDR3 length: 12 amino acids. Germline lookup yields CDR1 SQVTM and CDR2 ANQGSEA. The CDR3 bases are TGCAGCGTTGAAAGGGGGACCTACGAGCAGTACTTC. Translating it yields CSVERGTYEQYF.